Following are 26 T cell receptor beta chains from one sample sequenced in a study of cytomegalovirus exposure and HLA in healthy donors. PCR used 60 Vbeta primers and 13 Jbeta primers. Generated by immunoSEQ multiplex PCR, the TCRdb table keeps only in-frame clones and is missing some. This sample has some 91,000 clones; roughly nine tenths occur once, and the top ten carry 9.2%. The sequencing sample was made of PBMCs. The receptors come from a man aged 25 to 40 in good health and CMV-seropositive.

V gene TRBV28 combines with J gene TRBJ2-3; 7 bases are a match to TRBD2. Germline CDR1 and CDR2: MDHEN and SYDVKM. The CDR3 runs to 15 residues. J was trimmed by 0 bases and V by 3 bases; bases with no gene match: 3. The chain's CDR3 is CASSFASGSTDTQYF. CDR3 sequence (DNA): TGTGCCAGCAGTTTCGCTAGCGGAAGCACAGATACGCAGTATTTT.

The V and J genes are TRBV28 and TRBJ2-7, with a possible D match to TRBD2 (5 bases). The CDR3 is 13 amino acids. V was clipped by 2 bases and J by 7 bases, with 12 bases between them. The V gene's germline CDR1 is MDHEN and CDR2 SYDVKM. The CDR3 coding sequence is TGTGCCAGCAGTTTAGGCCCCCGGGGAGAGCAGTACTTC. Protein product: CASSLGPRGEQYF.

The chain employs TRBV27 and TRBJ2-5; 9 positions agree with TRBD2. J was trimmed by 5 bases and V by 5 bases; bases with no gene match: 3. CDR3 length: 13 amino acids. Per germline, CDR1 MNHEY and CDR2 SMNVEV (reference sequence). The CDR3 loop reads CASSQAGGETQYF. DNA for the CDR3: TGTGCCAGCAGTCAAGCGGGAGGTGAGACCCAGTACTTC.

The V call is TRBV2, the J call TRBJ2-7; maybe TRBD2 (6 bases). CDR3 size: 13 residues. Trimming left V 2 bases short and J 3 bases short, with 8 bases between. CDR1 is SNHLY and CDR2 is FYNNEI in the germline V gene. The CDR3 bases are TGTGCCAGCAGTGAAATGGAGGGCTACGAGCAGTACTTC. It yields the protein CASSEMEGYEQYF.

The chain is built from TRBV9 and TRBJ2-5; TRBD1 matches at 7 bases. The length of the CDR3 is 14 residues. The J segment lost 4 bases and the V segment lost 4 bases, leaving 7 bases of the junction unmatched. Looked up from germline, CDR1 is SGDLS and CDR2 is YYNGEE. The CDR3 here is CASSPQGVVETQYF. The CDR3, as DNA: TGTGCCAGCAGCCCCCAGGGGGTTGTAGAGACCCAGTACTTC.

This clone was recorded a few times. CDR3 DNA: TGTGCCATCGGCAGGGGTTTAACTAATGAAAAACTGTTTTTT. Its protein is CAIGRGLTNEKLFF. The V call is TRBV10-3, the J call TRBJ1-4; possibly TRBD1 for D (6 bases). Looked up from germline, CDR1 is ENHRY and CDR2 is SYGVKD. The ends were cut back, 8 bases at V and 1 base at J, with 11 bases in the middle. The CDR3 has 14 amino acids.

The V gene is TRBV27, the J gene TRBJ1-1, with D possibly matching TRBD1 (6 bases). The germline V and J ends were trimmed by 5 bases and 0 bases, with 7 bases remaining between them. This CDR3 region has 13 residues. Germline-derived CDR1 and CDR2 are MNHEY and SMNVEV (reference sequence). This CDR3 is CASSQGLNTEAFF. The CDR3 nucleotides are TGTGCCAGCAGTCAGGGGCTGAACACTGAAGCTTTCTTT.

The CDR3 coding sequence is TGTGCCAGCTCGCCGGGAGGGAACACTGAAGCTTTCTTT. Residues: CASSPGGNTEAFF. The chain is built from TRBV18 and TRBJ1-1, with D hard to call. The CDR3 totals 13 residues. The germline CDR1 and CDR2 sequences are KGHSH and LQKENI. V lost 6 bases to trimming and J lost 1 base, with 9 bases between them.

The V gene is TRBV7-8, the J gene TRBJ2-7; no reliable D call. CDR3 size: 14 residues. Germline values: CDR1 SGHVS, CDR2 FQNEAQ. The V end was cut by 1 base, the J end by 5 bases, with 12 bases between. The CDR3 region is CASSLVLAVNEQYF. DNA of the CDR3: TGTGCCAGCAGCTTAGTTTTGGCCGTGAACGAGCAGTACTTC. Full variable domain (outside the CDR3, taken from reference TRBV7-8 and TRBJ2-7): GAGVSQSPRYKVAKRGQDVALRCDPISGHVSLFWYQQALGQGPEFLTYFQNEAQLDKSGLPSDRFFAERPEGSVSTLKIQRTQQEDSAVYLCASSLVLAVNEQYFGPGTRLTVT.

The CDR3 sequence: CASSLFQGAETQYF. The CDR3 bases are TGTGCCAGCAGTTTATTCCAGGGGGCAGAGACCCAGTACTTC. J is TRBJ2-5 and V is TRBV27; 8 bases are a match to TRBD1. J lost 4 bases, V lost 1 base, and 2 bases had no gene match. The CDR3 runs 14 residues. CDR1 is MNHEY, CDR2 SMNVEV, per germline (reference sequence).

The genes are TRBV4-1 and TRBJ2-3, with D maybe TRBD2 (6 bases). The CDR3 is made up of 14 amino acids. Germline V lookup: CDR1 MGHRA, CDR2 YSYEKL. V dropped 1 base and J dropped 5 bases, with 10 bases sitting between them. The chain's CDR3 is CASSQASVGDTQYF. In DNA form, the CDR3 reads TGCGCCAGCAGCCAAGCTAGCGTCGGAGATACGCAGTATTTT.

The J gene is TRBJ1-1, the V gene TRBV6-1; 7 positions match TRBD1. The V gene end was trimmed by 1 base and the J gene end by 5 bases; junction bases not matched to a gene: 7. CDR3 length: 15 amino acids. The germline V gene has CDR1 MNHNS and CDR2 SASEGT. The CDR3 sequence: CASSEDVTGTTEAFF. Written as DNA, the CDR3 is TGTGCCAGCAGTGAAGATGTGACAGGGACGACTGAAGCTTTCTTT.

The chain uses TRBV5-1 and TRBJ2-5; TRBD2 aligns across 13 bases. Germline V CDR1 and CDR2: SGHRS, YFSETQ. V lost 4 bases, J lost 5 bases, and 14 bases stayed unmatched. The CDR3 length is 18 residues. CDR3 amino acids: CASSPYRGLAGDGETQYF. The CDR3, as DNA: TGCGCCAGCAGCCCATACCGAGGACTAGCGGGAGACGGGGAGACCCAGTACTTC.

This sequence joins TRBV5-6 and TRBJ2-2; 10 bases agree with TRBD1. With V trimmed by 3 bases and J by 5 bases, 10 bases remained unmatched. CDR3 length: 17 residues. The germline V gene has CDR1 SGHDT and CDR2 YYEEEE. CDR3 protein: CASSWDRDRGITGELFF. Here the CDR3 DNA reads TGTGCCAGCAGCTGGGACCGGGACAGGGGTATTACCGGGGAGCTGTTTTTT.

The gene calls are TRBV19 and TRBJ2-7; TRBD1 matches 8 bases. CDR1 and CDR2 (germline): LNHDA, SQIVND (reference sequence). This CDR3 contains 14 residues. The chain's CDR3 is CATGGSPPSYEQYF. CDR3 bases: TGTGCAACAGGGGGGTCCCCCCCCTCCTACGAGCAGTACTTC.

The chain couples TRBV27 to TRBJ1-4; 7 bases fit TRBD1. CDR3 length equals 14 residues. With V trimmed by 5 bases and J by 4 bases, 4 bases remained unmatched. CDR1 is MNHEY and CDR2 is SMNVEV in the germline V gene (reference sequence). The CDR3 DNA reads as TGTGCCAGCAGTGCCCGGGACAGTAATGAAAAACTGTTTTTT. Translated: CASSARDSNEKLFF.

The chain uses TRBV28 and TRBJ2-1, with TRBD2 identical over 12 bases. The CDR3 has 16 amino acids. Per the germline V gene, CDR1 is MDHEN and CDR2 is SYDVKM. With V trimmed by 6 bases and J by 2 bases, 5 bases remained unmatched. The CDR3 DNA sequence: TGTGCCAGCAGGCGACTAGCGGGAGTCACCTACAATGAGCAGTTCTTC. It specifies CASRRLAGVTYNEQFF.

This chain connects TRBV27 to TRBJ1-1; D is undetermined. Germline V CDR1 and CDR2: MNHEY, SMNVEV (reference sequence). The CDR3 contains 11 residues. V lost 6 bases and J 8 bases, leaving 10 bases between the germline ends. The CDR3 bases are TGTGCCAGCAGCTGGGCGGGGGAAGCTTTCTTT. Amino acids: CASSWAGEAFF.

The V and J genes are TRBV7-6 and TRBJ2-1; the D gene is possibly TRBD1 (7 bases). In germline, CDR1 is SGHVS, CDR2 FNYEAQ. The CDR3 runs to 17 residues. Trimming stripped 0 bases from V and 2 bases from J, with 14 bases between. This chain's CDR3 is CASSLAAGQFAYNEQFF. The CDR3, as DNA: TGTGCCAGCAGCTTAGCGGCGGGACAGTTTGCCTACAATGAGCAGTTCTTC.

The chain joins TRBV15 to TRBJ2-7; 12 nucleotides align to TRBD1. J lost 5 bases, V lost 3 bases, and 14 bases had no gene match. The V gene's germline CDR1 is LNHNV and CDR2 YYDKDF (reference sequence). The CDR3 consists of 18 residues. CDR3 nucleotide sequence: TGTGCCACCAGCAGGGAGGGACAGGGGGCCTGGCTAGGGGACGAGCAGTACTTC. Its translation: CATSREGQGAWLGDEQYF.

The chain combines TRBV5-6 with TRBJ1-1; no definite D call. The length of the CDR3 is 13 residues. Germline V lookup: CDR1 SGHDT, CDR2 YYEEEE. V was trimmed by 4 bases and J by 4 bases, leaving 11 bases between them. CDR3 DNA: TGTGCCAGCAGCCGGGAGGAGGGCACTGAAGCTTTCTTT. This gives the protein CASSREEGTEAFF.

The chain carries TRBV7-6 and TRBJ2-3; the match to TRBD2 covers 11 bases. The CDR3 has 16 amino acids. Trimming removed 4 bases from V and 4 bases from J; junction bases left unmatched: 7. Per the germline V gene, CDR1 is SGHVS and CDR2 is FNYEAQ. The CDR3 DNA reads TGTGCCAGCAGCTCACTAGCGGGAGAGTTATCAGATACGCAGTATTTT. Its translation is CASSSLAGELSDTQYF.

This clone was found once. In DNA, the CDR3 is TGCGCCAGCAGCCAATCTCCGGGACAGGGGGATTACGAGCAGTACTTC. It encodes CASSQSPGQGDYEQYF. This rearrangement joins TRBV4-1 to TRBJ2-7; TRBD1 matches at 11 bases. Germline CDR1 MGHRA, CDR2 YSYEKL. With 2 bases clipped from V and 4 bases from J, the junction kept 7 bases outside the gene matches. The CDR3 covers 16 residues.

The chain recombines TRBV29-1 with TRBJ1-2; TRBD1 matches 7 bases. V was pared by 6 bases and J by 2 bases, with 3 bases of the junction left unmatched. Germline values: CDR1 SQVTM, CDR2 ANQGSEA. The CDR3 contains 12 residues. CDR3 in DNA: TGCAGCGTCAAGGGGGCGAACTATGGCTACACCTTC. It specifies CSVKGANYGYTF.

The CDR3 is CASSSWSGETNEKLFF. In nucleotides, the CDR3 is TGTGCCAGCAGTTCCTGGTCGGGGGAAACTAATGAAAAACTGTTTTTT. The chain joins TRBV28 to TRBJ1-4, with D possibly matching TRBD1 (5 bases). The CDR3 loop spans 16 amino acids. V was cut by 4 bases and J by 1 base, with 13 bases left in between. The germline V gene encodes CDR1 MDHEN and CDR2 SYDVKM.

The rearrangement joins TRBV7-2 to TRBJ1-1; 9 bases are a match to TRBD1. CDR1 and CDR2 (germline): SGHTA, FQGNSA. Trimming removed 1 base from V and 6 bases from J; junction bases left unmatched: 9. This CDR3 has 16 amino acids. The CDR3 sequence: CASSLVRTGARPEAFF. The CDR3 DNA reads TGTGCCAGCAGCTTAGTGCGGACAGGGGCCCGACCTGAAGCTTTCTTT.